The source of this TCR beta chain is a study of shared clonotypes between healthy human individuals. Profiled with immunoSEQ multiplex PCR; TCRdb holds only in-frame clones, not every one. Here the sample spans roughly 660,000 clones, around 90% being singletons. This CDR3 region has 18 residues. V lost 0 bases and J 5 bases, leaving 20 bases between the germline ends. The germline V gene encodes CDR1 MGHRA and CDR2 YSYEKL. The sequenced material came from memory CD8+ T cells from PBMCs. Regarding subset: CD45RO+ cells pooled with CCR7-negative TemRA cells. The chain employs TRBV4-1 and TRBJ2-1; the D gene could be TRBD1 or TRBD2 (5 bases each). This TCR came from a man aged 18 to 29 in good health. Some clones in this sample may be carry-over from other donors' samples. CDR3: CASSQDGTAPTWDNEQFF. The CDR3 DNA follows: TGCGCCAGCAGCCAAGATGGGACGGCCCCGACGTGGGACAATGAGCAGTTCTTC.